This T cell receptor (beta chain) was documented in a study of regulatory T cells in long-lasting Graves disease. Described time point: persistent/refractory GD, antithyroid drugs over 5 years with positive TRAb. Generation of the TCR library employed RNA extracted from PBMCs. Researchers made TCR beta libraries by using iRepertoire HTBI primers and running Arm-PCR on CDR3 regions. A single record per CDR3 protein comes from TCRdb applying MiXCR to the multiplex PCR reads. The table includes some 420,000 distinct CDR3 sequences, about 20% detected once. CDR3 size: 15 residues. Trimming took 1 base from V and 4 from J, leaving 11 bases between them. CDR1 and CDR2 (germline): LNHDA, SQIVND (reference sequence). This clonotype appeared a few times.

The chain joins TRBV19 to TRBJ1-5; D is perhaps TRBD1 (5 bases). The sequence came from a female donor with Graves disease. Sequences were derived from peripheral blood mononuclear cells (PBMCs), sampled when the disease was refractory, from a patient treated with antithyroid drugs. The DNA for the CDR3 is TGTGCCAGTAGTATAGTCGGGGCCCTAAATCAGCCCCAGCATTTT. This codes for CASSIVGALNQPQHF.